Below are 23 T cell receptor beta chains sequenced from a single sample in a study of cytotoxic CD8 clonotypes in ibrutinib-treated CLL. Produced via immunoSEQ multiplex PCR; TCRdb's table is partial and in-frame only. The data show 11,000 or so clones, approximately 85% seen once. The sample here was PBMCs, taken at disease progression, from a patient treated with ibrutinib. All receptors come from a human donor with chronic lymphocytic leukemia.

The chain couples TRBV21-1 to TRBJ2-1; whether TRBD1, the table's D call, matches the DNA was not checked. TRBV21-1 is described as a pseudogene. The length of the CDR3 is 14 residues. CDR3 sequence (DNA): TGTGCCAGCACCCGAGGGACAGGTGACAATGAGCAGTTCTTC. It encodes CASTRGTGDNEQFF.

This clone was observed a single time. The chain couples TRBV7-8 to TRBJ1-2; D not resolved. V was cut by 4 bases and J by 5 bases, with 14 bases left in between. CDR3 length equals 14 residues. Germline V CDR1 and CDR2: SGHVS, FQNEAQ. CDR3 sequence (DNA): TGTGCCAGCAGCTCGATAGTCCCGCTATATGGCTACACCTTC. It translates to CASSSIVPLYGYTF.

This chain links TRBV19 with TRBJ2-2; a possible D gene is TRBD1 (6 bases). Germline V gene lookup returns CDR1 LNHDA and CDR2 SQIVND (reference sequence). The V and J ends lost 5 bases and 7 bases respectively, with 11 bases between them. CDR3 length: 13 amino acids. The CDR3 nucleotides read TGTGCCAGTAGTCCTCGACAGGTCGGGGAGCTGTTTTTT. Its protein is CASSPRQVGELFF.

The V gene is TRBV7-2, the J gene TRBJ2-7; D is undetermined. V was clipped by 4 bases and J by 0 bases, with 4 bases between them. The germline CDR1 and CDR2 sequences are SGHTA and FQGNSA. The CDR3 totals 12 residues. The CDR3 is CASSSPSYEQYF. For the CDR3, the DNA is TGTGCCAGCAGCTCCCCCTCCTACGAGCAGTACTTC.

This clone showed up just once. The chain uses TRBV6-5 and TRBJ2-4, with D possibly being TRBD2 (6 bases). The V end was cut by 4 bases, the J end by 1 base, with 8 bases between. The CDR3 extends over 14 amino acids. In germline, CDR1 is MNHEY, CDR2 SVGAGI. The DNA for the CDR3 is TGTGCCAGCAGTTCGACTAGGGCCAAAAACATTCAGTACTTC. Protein sequence: CASSSTRAKNIQYF.

The chain links TRBV30 to TRBJ2-1; 8 nucleotides align to TRBD2. V gave up 0 bases and J gave up 6 bases; unmatched junction bases: 10. CDR1 and CDR2 (germline): GTSNPN, SVGIG (reference sequence). The CDR3 sequence is 16 residues long. The CDR3 region is CAWSVRGLALSNEQFF. As DNA, the CDR3 is TGTGCCTGGAGTGTACGTGGACTAGCCCTCTCCAATGAGCAGTTCTTC. Together with reference TRBV30 and TRBJ2-1, the CDR3 gives the full variable domain: SQTIHQWPATLVQPVGSPLSLECTVEGTSNPNLYWYRQAAGRGLQLLFYSVGIGQISSEVPQNLSASRPQDRQFILSSKKLLLSDSGFYLCAWSVRGLALSNEQFFGPGTRLTVL.

In regard to this clone: Distinct nucleotide sequences in the sample also encode this CDR3. The chain links TRBV6-5 to TRBJ1-4; 7 nucleotides agree with TRBD1. The CDR3 runs to 14 residues. Germline loops: CDR1 MNHEY, CDR2 SVGAGI. V gave up 9 bases and J gave up 8 bases; unmatched junction bases: 12. The CDR3 region has the DNA TGTGCCAGTAGTCAACGACAGGGCGAAGAAAAACTGTTTTTT. Translated: CASSQRQGEEKLFF.

The J gene is TRBJ2-3, the V gene TRBV29-1; D might be TRBD2 (6 bases). Germline CDR1 SQVTM, CDR2 ANQGSEA. V gave up 7 bases and J gave up 0 bases, with 17 bases separating them. The CDR3 runs to 15 residues. The CDR3 DNA reads TGCAGCGCGGACGCGGGAAAAGCTAGCACAGATACGCAGTATTTT. Protein: CSADAGKASTDTQYF.

This chain uses TRBV10-2 with TRBJ2-7; weak D call: TRBD1 (6 bases). CDR3 length equals 13 residues. V lost 6 bases to trimming and J lost 5 bases, with 14 bases between them. CDR1 is WSHSY, CDR2 SAAADI, per germline. CDR3 region: CASSIKQGDEQYF. In nucleotides, the CDR3 is TGCGCCAGCAGCATTAAACAGGGTGACGAGCAGTACTTC.

This chain links TRBV9 with TRBJ2-3; D possibly corresponds to TRBD2 (6 bases). V lost 4 bases, J lost 1 base, and 22 bases lay in between. CDR1 and CDR2 (germline): SGDLS, YYNGEE. This CDR3 has 18 residues. Here the CDR3 reads CASSLRDAGRMGTDTQYF. The CDR3 coding sequence is TGTGCCAGCAGCTTAAGGGACGCGGGGAGGATGGGCACAGATACGCAGTATTTT.

The V and J genes are TRBV30 and TRBJ2-3, with 8 bases aligning to TRBD2. The CDR3 spans 13 residues. CDR1 is GTSNPN, CDR2 SVGIG, per germline (reference sequence). J was trimmed by 7 bases and V by 4 bases; bases with no gene match: 7. The CDR3 region has the DNA TGTGCCTGGACCCTGACTAGCGCGAATACGCAGTATTTT. Translated: CAWTLTSANTQYF.

V usage is TRBV2 and J usage is TRBJ2-7; the D gene is possibly TRBD2 (6 bases). The CDR3 has 14 residues. Per germline, CDR1 SNHLY and CDR2 FYNNEI. Trimming pared 4 bases from V and 6 bases from J, leaving 16 bases between. CDR3 protein: CASSVSGAASEQYF. In DNA, the CDR3 is TGTGCCAGCAGTGTTAGCGGAGCTGCTTCCGAGCAGTACTTC.

The CDR3, as DNA: TGTGCCAGCAGTTTACCCCCAGGGACCTACGAGCAGTACTTC. As protein: CASSLPPGTYEQYF. The chain is built from TRBV28 and TRBJ2-7; the D gene is possibly TRBD1 (5 bases). The CDR3 consists of 14 residues. Trimming left V 2 bases short and J 2 bases short, with 10 bases between. From germline, CDR1 is MDHEN and CDR2 SYDVKM.

The V call is TRBV2, the J call TRBJ2-7; 12 bases agree with TRBD1. Germline V lookup: CDR1 SNHLY, CDR2 FYNNEI. V shed 10 bases and J 4 bases; nucleotides not matched to a gene: 11. This CDR3 has 15 residues. This CDR3 is CAILVGGQGAYEQYF. CDR3 sequence (DNA): TGTGCCATCCTGGTGGGGGGACAGGGGGCATACGAGCAGTACTTC.

V is TRBV18 and J is TRBJ1-5; D might be TRBD1 (5 bases). In germline, CDR1 is KGHSH, CDR2 LQKENI. Trimming shortened V by 4 bases and J by 2 bases, and 12 bases separated the two germline ends. The CDR3 covers 15 residues. As DNA, the CDR3 is TGTGCCAGCTCACTGGCAGGGCTCGGCAATCAGCCCCAGCATTTT. Amino acid sequence: CASSLAGLGNQPQHF.

The rearrangement joins TRBV5-8 to TRBJ2-4; 7 bases map to TRBD1. CDR3 length: 16 amino acids. J lost 1 base, V lost 0 bases, and 4 bases had no gene match. Germline CDR1 reads SGHTS; CDR2 reads YDEGEE. The CDR3 spells CASSLGQGPAKNIQYF. The CDR3 nucleotides read TGTGCCAGCAGCTTGGGACAGGGCCCGGCCAAAAACATTCAGTACTTC.

V usage is TRBV4-1 and J usage is TRBJ2-1; 8 positions match TRBD2. Germline V gives CDR1 MGHRA, CDR2 YSYEKL. The CDR3 loop spans 18 amino acids. V shed 0 bases and J 8 bases; nucleotides not matched to a gene: 15. The CDR3 sequence: CASSQDTPLAGRMYEQFF. The CDR3 DNA is TGCGCCAGCAGCCAAGATACCCCTCTAGCGGGTAGGATGTATGAGCAGTTCTTC.

The count of this clone is one. The V and J genes are TRBV7-2 and TRBJ2-5; no reliable D call. The length of the CDR3 is 13 residues. The germline gives CDR1 SGHTA, CDR2 FQGNSA. The germline V and J ends were trimmed by 3 bases and 2 bases, with 7 bases remaining between them. CDR3 sequence reads: CASSLGLQETQYF. CDR3 DNA sequence: TGTGCCAGCAGCTTGGGCCTTCAAGAGACCCAGTACTTC.

This sequence joins TRBV19 and TRBJ2-7; 11 bases map to TRBD1. Per germline, CDR1 LNHDA and CDR2 SQIVND (reference sequence). The CDR3 contains 16 residues. V gave up 4 bases and J gave up 2 bases; unmatched junction bases: 7. This CDR3 is CASSTQGQGVAYEQYF. The CDR3 DNA reads TGTGCCAGTAGTACTCAGGGACAGGGGGTCGCCTACGAGCAGTACTTC.

The chain combines TRBV7-2 with TRBJ1-1; no reliable D call. From germline, CDR1 is SGHTA and CDR2 FQGNSA. Trimming cost V 1 base and J 13 bases, with 16 bases left between them. The CDR3 is made up of 13 amino acids. The CDR3 coding sequence is TGTGCCAGCAGCTTAGGGCCAGACCTCCCAGGTTTCTTT. Encoded protein: CASSLGPDLPGFF.

The V gene is TRBV28, the J gene TRBJ2-3; 9 nucleotides align to TRBD2. Germline CDR1 MDHEN, CDR2 SYDVKM. The CDR3 has 13 amino acids. CDR3 in DNA: TGTTCTTGGACTAGCGCCGGCACAGATACGCAGTATTTT. Protein product: CSWTSAGTDTQYF.

The rearrangement uses TRBV10-1 and TRBJ2-3; tentatively, D is TRBD1 (6 bases). The germline gives CDR1 WNHNN, CDR2 SYGVQD (reference sequence). The CDR3 spans 14 residues. Trimming removed 4 bases from V and 4 bases from J, with 12 bases in between. The CDR3 DNA reads as TGCGCCAGCAGTGGAACAGGGTCGTCAGATACGCAGTATTTT. Translating it yields CASSGTGSSDTQYF.

The table lists this clone with a few counts. Other nucleotide sequences from this sample produce the same CDR3. The gene calls are TRBV27 and TRBJ2-6; no reliable D call. The CDR3 sequence is 14 residues long. Trimming shortened V by 2 bases and J by 0 bases, and 2 bases separated the two germline ends. Germline V lookup: CDR1 MNHEY, CDR2 SMNVEV (reference sequence). The CDR3 loop reads CASSLSSGANVLTF. CDR3 sequence (DNA): TGTGCCAGCAGTTTAAGCTCTGGGGCCAACGTCCTGACTTTC.